The clone carrying this T cell receptor (beta chain) was seen many times. These data are taken from a study of blood T cells in healthy people across ages. Combining a sample-barcoded 5' primer with a J-beta primer mix, a second PCR ran for roughly 7 to 12 cycles. TCRdb re-called the 5' RACE reads through MiXCR, storing one row per CDR3 protein. Of 750,000 to 1,000,000 distinct CDR3 sequences in the sample, about 29% were seen once. The CDR3 totals 12 residues. Between the trimmed V and J ends, which lost 3 bases and 1 base, there was a span of 3 bases. The V gene's germline CDR1 is SGHTA and CDR2 FQGNSA. The same data also contributed to another study, on T cells of mothers and their children.

The sequenced sample was blood. The sequence derives from a woman aged 40 to 50 in good health. The chain joins TRBV7-2 to TRBJ2-5; D unresolved. The CDR3 spells CASSFAQETQYF. The CDR3 nucleotides are TGTGCCAGCAGCTTTGCCCAAGAGACCCAGTACTTC.